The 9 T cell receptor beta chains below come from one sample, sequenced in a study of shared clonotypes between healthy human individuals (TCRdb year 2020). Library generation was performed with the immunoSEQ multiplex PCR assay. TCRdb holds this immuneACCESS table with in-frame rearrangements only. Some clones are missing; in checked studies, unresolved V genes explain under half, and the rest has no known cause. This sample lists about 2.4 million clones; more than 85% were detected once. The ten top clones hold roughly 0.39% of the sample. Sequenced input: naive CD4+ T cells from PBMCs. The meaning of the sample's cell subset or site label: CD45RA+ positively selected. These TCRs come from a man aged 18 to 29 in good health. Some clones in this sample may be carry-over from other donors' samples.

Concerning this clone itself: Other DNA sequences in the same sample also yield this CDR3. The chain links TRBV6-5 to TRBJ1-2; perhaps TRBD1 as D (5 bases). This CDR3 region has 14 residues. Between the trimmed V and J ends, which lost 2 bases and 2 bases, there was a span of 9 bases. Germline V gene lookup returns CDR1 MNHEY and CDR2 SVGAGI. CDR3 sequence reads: CASSYRGSNYGYTF. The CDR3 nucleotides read TGTGCCAGCAGTTACAGGGGATCAAACTATGGCTACACCTTC.

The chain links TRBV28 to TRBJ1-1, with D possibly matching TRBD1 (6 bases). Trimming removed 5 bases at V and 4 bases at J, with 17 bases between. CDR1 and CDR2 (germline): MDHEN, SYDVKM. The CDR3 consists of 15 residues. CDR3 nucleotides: TGTGCCAGCAGTCCAGGGGCCCCCAAAAGCACTGAAGCTTTCTTT. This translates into CASSPGAPKSTEAFF.

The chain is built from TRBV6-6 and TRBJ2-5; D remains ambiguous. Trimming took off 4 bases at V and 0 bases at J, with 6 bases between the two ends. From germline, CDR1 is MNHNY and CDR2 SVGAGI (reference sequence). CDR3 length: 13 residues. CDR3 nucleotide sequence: TGTGCCAGCAGTTGGATTTACCAAGAGACCCAGTACTTC. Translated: CASSWIYQETQYF.

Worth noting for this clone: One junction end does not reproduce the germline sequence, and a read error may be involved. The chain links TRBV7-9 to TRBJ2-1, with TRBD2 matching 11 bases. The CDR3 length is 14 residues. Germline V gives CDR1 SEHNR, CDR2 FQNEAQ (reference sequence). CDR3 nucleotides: TGTGCCAGCAGGTTAGCGGGAGGGTACAATGAGCAGTTCTTC. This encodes CASRLAGGYNEQFF. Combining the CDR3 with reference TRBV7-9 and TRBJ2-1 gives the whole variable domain DTGVSQNPRHKITKRGQNVTFRCDPISEHNRLYWYRQTLGQGPEFLTYFQNEAQLEKSRLLSDRFSAERPKGSFSTLEIQRTEQGDSAMYLCASRLAGGYNEQFFGPGTRLTVL.

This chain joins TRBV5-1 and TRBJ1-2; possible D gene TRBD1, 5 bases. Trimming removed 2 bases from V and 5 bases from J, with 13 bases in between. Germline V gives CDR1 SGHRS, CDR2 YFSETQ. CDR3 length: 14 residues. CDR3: CASSLGQGRYGYTF. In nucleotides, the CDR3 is TGCGCCAGCAGCTTAGGCCAGGGAAGGTATGGCTACACCTTC.

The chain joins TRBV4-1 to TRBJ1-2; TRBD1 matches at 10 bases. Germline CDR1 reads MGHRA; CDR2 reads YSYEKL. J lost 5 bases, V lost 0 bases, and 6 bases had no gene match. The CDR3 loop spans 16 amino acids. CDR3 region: CASSQDFTGQGYGYTF. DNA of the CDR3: TGCGCCAGCAGCCAAGATTTCACGGGACAGGGGTATGGCTACACCTTC.

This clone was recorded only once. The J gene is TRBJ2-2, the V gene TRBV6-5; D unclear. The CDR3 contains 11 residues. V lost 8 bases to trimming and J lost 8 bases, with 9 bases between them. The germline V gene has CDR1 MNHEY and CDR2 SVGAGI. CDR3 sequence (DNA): TGTGCCAGCGCCCCCGCGGGGGAGCTGTTTTTT. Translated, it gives CASAPAGELFF.

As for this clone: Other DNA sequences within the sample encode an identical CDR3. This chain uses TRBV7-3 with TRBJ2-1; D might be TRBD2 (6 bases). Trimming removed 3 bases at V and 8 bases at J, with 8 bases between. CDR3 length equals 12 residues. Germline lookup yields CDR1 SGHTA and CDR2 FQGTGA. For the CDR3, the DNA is TGTGCCAGCAGCTTCACGGGAGATGAGCAGTTCTTC. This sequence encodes CASSFTGDEQFF.

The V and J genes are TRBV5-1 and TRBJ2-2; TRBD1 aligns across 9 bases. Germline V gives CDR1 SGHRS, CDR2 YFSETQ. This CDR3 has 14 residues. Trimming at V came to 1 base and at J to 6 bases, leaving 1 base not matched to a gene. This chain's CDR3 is CASSLTGGSGELFF. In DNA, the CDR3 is TGCGCCAGCAGCTTGACAGGGGGCTCCGGGGAGCTGTTTTTT.